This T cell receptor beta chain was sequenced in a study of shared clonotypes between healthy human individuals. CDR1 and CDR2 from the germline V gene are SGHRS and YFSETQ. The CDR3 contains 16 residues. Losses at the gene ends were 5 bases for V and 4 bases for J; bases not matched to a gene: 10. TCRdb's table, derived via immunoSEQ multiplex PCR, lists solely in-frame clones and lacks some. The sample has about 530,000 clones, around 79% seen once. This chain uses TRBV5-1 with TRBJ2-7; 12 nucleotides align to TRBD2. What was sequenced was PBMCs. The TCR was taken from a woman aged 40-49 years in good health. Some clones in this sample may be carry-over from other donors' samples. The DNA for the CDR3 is TGCGCCAGCAGTTCTGTCCTAGCGGGAGGGCAGTACGAGCAGTACTTC. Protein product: CASSSVLAGGQYEQYF.